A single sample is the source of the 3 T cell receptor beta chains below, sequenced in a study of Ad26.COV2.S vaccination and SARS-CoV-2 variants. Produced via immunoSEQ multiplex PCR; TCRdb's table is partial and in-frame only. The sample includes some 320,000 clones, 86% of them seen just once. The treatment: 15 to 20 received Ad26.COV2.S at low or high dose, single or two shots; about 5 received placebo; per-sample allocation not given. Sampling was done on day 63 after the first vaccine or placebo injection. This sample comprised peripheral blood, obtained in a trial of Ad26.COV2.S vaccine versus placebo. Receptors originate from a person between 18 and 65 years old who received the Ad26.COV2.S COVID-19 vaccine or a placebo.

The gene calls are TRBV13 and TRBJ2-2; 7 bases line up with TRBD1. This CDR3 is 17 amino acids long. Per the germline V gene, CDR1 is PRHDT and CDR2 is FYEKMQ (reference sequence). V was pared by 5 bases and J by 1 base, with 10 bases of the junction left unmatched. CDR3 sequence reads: CASSPPQGGLNTGELFF. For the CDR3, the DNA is TGTGCCAGCAGCCCCCCCCAAGGGGGCTTGAACACCGGGGAGCTGTTTTTT.

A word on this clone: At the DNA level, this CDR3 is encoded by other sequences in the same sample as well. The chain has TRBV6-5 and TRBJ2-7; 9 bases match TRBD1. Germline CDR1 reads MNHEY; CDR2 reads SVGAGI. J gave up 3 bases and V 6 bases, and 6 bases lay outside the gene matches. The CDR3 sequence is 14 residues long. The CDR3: CASRPTGGGYEQYF. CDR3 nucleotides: TGTGCCAGCAGACCGACAGGGGGAGGCTACGAGCAGTACTTC.

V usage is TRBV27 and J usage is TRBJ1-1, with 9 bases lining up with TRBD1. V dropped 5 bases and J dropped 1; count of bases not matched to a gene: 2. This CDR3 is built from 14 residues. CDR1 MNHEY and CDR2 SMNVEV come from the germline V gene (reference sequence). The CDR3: CASSGDRANTEAFF. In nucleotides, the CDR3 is TGTGCCAGCAGTGGGGACAGGGCGAACACTGAAGCTTTCTTT.